The 8 T cell receptor beta chains presented below share a single source sample, sequenced in a study of cytomegalovirus exposure and HLA in healthy donors (TCRdb year 2017). Library method: the immunoSEQ multiplex PCR assay. A mixture of 60 forward primers for TCR Vbeta segments and 13 reverse primers for TCR Jbeta segments was used in the multiplex PCR. Imported from immuneACCESS, the table was reduced by TCRdb to in-frame sequences with V and J called. These copies leave out some clones; in studies compared against another copy, an unresolved V gene accounts for under half, and the cause of the remainder is not known. The sample table shows 100,000 to 150,000 clones, and 80% are seen once. 1% of the sample is in the top ten clones. Sequenced: PBMCs. The receptors derive from a man aged 40-49 years in good health and CMV-seronegative.

CDR3 in amino acids: CASSLGLDSYNEQFF. In DNA form, the CDR3 reads TGTGCCAGCAGTTTGGGGCTGGACTCCTACAATGAGCAGTTCTTC. The chain carries TRBV27 and TRBJ2-1, with TRBD1 as a possible D gene (5 bases). CDR3 length: 15 amino acids. Germline CDR1 and CDR2: MNHEY and SMNVEV (reference sequence). V lost 3 bases, J lost 0 bases, and 9 bases lay in between.

The genes are TRBV19 and TRBJ1-2; the D is unclear. The V gene lost 3 bases and the J gene lost 3 bases, with 8 bases spanning the gap. Germline V gene lookup returns CDR1 LNHDA and CDR2 SQIVND (reference sequence). The CDR3 length is 13 residues. The CDR3 nucleotides are TGTGCCAGTAGTATGATGGGCCACTATGGCTACACCTTC. This codes for CASSMMGHYGYTF.

The J gene is TRBJ1-1, the V gene TRBV30, with TRBD1 matching 8 bases. Per germline, CDR1 GTSNPN and CDR2 SVGIG (reference sequence). The length of the CDR3 is 15 residues. The V segment lost 1 base and the J segment 1 base; nucleotides outside the gene matches: 5. CDR3 amino acids: CAWSELTGANTEAFF. CDR3 DNA: TGTGCCTGGAGTGAACTGACAGGGGCGAACACTGAAGCTTTCTTT.

For this clone: Other DNA sequences from this sample encode an identical CDR3 as well. The chain is built from TRBV5-1 and TRBJ1-1; TRBD1 might be the D (5 bases). Germline-derived CDR1 and CDR2 are SGHRS and YFSETQ. Trimming cost V 1 base and J 8 bases, with 18 bases left between them. The CDR3 is 15 amino acids. The DNA for the CDR3 is TGCGCCAGCAGCTTGACGGGGGAACCCGGGTCCGAAGCTTTCTTT. Protein sequence: CASSLTGEPGSEAFF.

CDR3 in amino acids: CASSLQGASGELFF. The CDR3 DNA reads TGCGCCAGCAGCTTACAGGGAGCTAGCGGGGAGCTGTTTTTT. The rearrangement joins TRBV5-1 to TRBJ2-2, with D perhaps matching TRBD1 (6 bases). Trimming stripped 2 bases from V and 7 bases from J, with 12 bases between. Germline CDR1 and CDR2: SGHRS and YFSETQ. The length of the CDR3 is 14 residues.

This clone was seen once. V is TRBV15 and J is TRBJ2-2; the D is unclear. This CDR3 spans 15 amino acids. CDR1 and CDR2 (germline): LNHNV, YYDKDF (reference sequence). The V end lost 0 bases, the J end lost 4 bases, and 9 bases lay between the germline ends. The CDR3, as DNA: TGTGCCACCAGCAGAGATTTGGTCGGCACCGGGGAGCTGTTTTTT. Protein: CATSRDLVGTGELFF.

The rearrangement links TRBV5-1 to TRBJ2-3; 8 nucleotides match TRBD2. The CDR3 contains 17 residues. Germline V gene sequence: CDR1 SGHRS, CDR2 YFSETQ. Germline trimming cut 0 bases from V and 4 bases from J; bases unmatched to any gene: 10. The CDR3: CASSLAVLADGADTQYF. CDR3 sequence (DNA): TGCGCCAGCAGCTTGGCAGTACTAGCGGATGGAGCAGATACGCAGTATTTT.

This rearrangement joins TRBV4-2 to TRBJ1-6, with 8 positions matching TRBD1. J was trimmed by 1 base and V by 0 bases; bases with no gene match: 5. Germline V gives CDR1 LGHNA, CDR2 YNFKEQ. This CDR3 region has 18 residues. CDR3 nucleotides: TGTGCCAGCAGCCAAGAAGAACAGGGGGGGTCCTATAATTCACCCCTCCACTTT. Its translation: CASSQEEQGGSYNSPLHF.